One sample yielded the 25 T cell receptor beta chains listed below, sequenced in a study of chemoradiotherapy in HPV16-positive cancers. Sequenced by immunoSEQ multiplex PCR; TCRdb stores in-frame clones only, minus some. The repertoire includes over a thousand clones, approximately 80% of them detected once, and approximately 12% sits in the top ten. Sequencing used tumor tissue, obtained from a patient who underwent chemoradiotherapy. Receptor source: a human donor with HPV-associated anogenital cancer.

This clone was seen only once. This chain links TRBV28 with TRBJ2-5; D gene ambiguous. Germline lookup yields CDR1 MDHEN and CDR2 SYDVKM. V shed 1 base and J shed 5 bases, with 11 bases lying between them. CDR3 size: 14 residues. In nucleotides, the CDR3 is TGTGCCAGCAGTTTATATGAGGCCCGGGAGACCCAGTACTTC. Translating it yields CASSLYEARETQYF.

The V and J genes are TRBV9 and TRBJ2-1, with D possibly called TRBD1 or TRBD2 (6 bases each). Trimming stripped 0 bases from V and 7 bases from J, with 17 bases between. Per germline, CDR1 SGDLS and CDR2 YYNGEE. The CDR3 is 16 amino acids. Here the CDR3 reads CASSVEGGDPRNEQFF. CDR3 DNA: TGTGCCAGCAGCGTAGAGGGGGGCGACCCTAGAAATGAGCAGTTCTTC. The full variable domain, in which reference TRBV9 and TRBJ2-1 provide the parts outside the CDR3, is DSGVTQTPKHLITATGQRVTLRCSPRSGDLSVYWYQQSLDQGLQFLIQYYNGEERAKGNILERFSAQQFPDLHSELNLSSLELGDSALYFCASSVEGGDPRNEQFFGPGTRLTVL.

This clone was counted between two and nine times. The chain carries TRBV7-9 and TRBJ1-2, with D perhaps TRBD1 (5 bases). The germline V and J ends were trimmed by 3 bases and 11 bases, with 19 bases remaining between them. The length of the CDR3 is 14 residues. Germline lookup yields CDR1 SEHNR and CDR2 FQNEAQ (reference sequence). The CDR3 bases are TGTGCCAGCAGCTTGGACGGGGACGGCCGGGGGTACACCTTC. Encoded protein: CASSLDGDGRGYTF.

V gene TRBV19 combines with J gene TRBJ1-5; 8 bases map to TRBD1. CDR1 LNHDA and CDR2 SQIVND come from the germline V gene (reference sequence). The CDR3 covers 15 residues. V lost 4 bases and J lost 3; bases outside the gene matches: 5. CDR3 loop: CASSKGQDFNQPQHF. In DNA form, the CDR3 reads TGTGCCAGTAGTAAGGGACAGGATTTCAATCAGCCCCAGCATTTT.

This clone appeared once. J is TRBJ2-2 and V is TRBV5-1; 8 nucleotides align to TRBD2. CDR1 is SGHRS and CDR2 is YFSETQ in the germline V gene. The CDR3 sequence is 17 residues long. V shed 3 bases and J 5 bases; nucleotides not matched to a gene: 12. The CDR3 is CASSSQRPGLVTGELFF. The DNA of the CDR3 is TGCGCCAGCAGCTCCCAGAGACCGGGACTAGTGACCGGGGAGCTGTTTTTT.

The V gene is TRBV9, the J gene TRBJ2-7; D might be TRBD1 or TRBD2, each matching 5 bases. V was trimmed by 2 bases and J by 3 bases, leaving 9 bases between them. Looked up from germline, CDR1 is SGDLS and CDR2 is YYNGEE. CDR3 length equals 13 residues. The CDR3 loop reads CASSVWDGYEQYF. In DNA form, the CDR3 reads TGTGCCAGCAGCGTTTGGGACGGCTACGAGCAGTACTTC. Variable domain in full (rest from reference TRBV9 and TRBJ2-7): DSGVTQTPKHLITATGQRVTLRCSPRSGDLSVYWYQQSLDQGLQFLIQYYNGEERAKGNILERFSAQQFPDLHSELNLSSLELGDSALYFCASSVWDGYEQYFGPGTRLTVT.

The chain employs TRBV5-7 and TRBJ2-7; tentatively, D is TRBD1 (6 bases). TRBV5-7 is flagged as an ORF with uncertain function. This CDR3 is 12 amino acids long. V dropped 3 bases and J dropped 4 bases, with 8 bases sitting between them. The CDR3 nucleotides read TGTGCCAGCAGCTGGGGGCGTTACGAGCAGTACGTC. Its translation is CASSWGRYEQYV.

The V call is TRBV25-1, the J call TRBJ1-4, with TRBD1 matching 8 bases. Unmatched junction bases numbered 2, after V lost 7 bases and J lost 7 bases. The CDR3 consists of 12 residues. Germline V gives CDR1 MGHDK, CDR2 SYGVNS. The CDR3 coding sequence is TGTGCCAGCACAGGGGGCTTTGAAAAACTGTTTTTT. As protein: CASTGGFEKLFF.

The CDR3 DNA reads as TGCGCCAGCGGCCATCCGGGGGACAGGGGAGACTATGGCTACACCTTC. Translated: CASGHPGDRGDYGYTF. The V gene is TRBV5-1, the J gene TRBJ1-2, with 10 bases lining up with TRBD1. CDR1 is SGHRS, CDR2 YFSETQ, per germline. V lost 7 bases to trimming and J lost 3 bases; unmatched junction nucleotides: 12. This CDR3 has 16 amino acids.

CDR3 loop: CAWHPLQGPLRGAFF. The CDR3 DNA reads TGTGCCTGGCATCCCCTCCAGGGACCGCTGAGAGGAGCTTTCTTT. The chain employs TRBV30 and TRBJ1-1, with D possibly being TRBD1 (5 bases). Trimming removed 5 bases at V and 10 bases at J, with 26 bases between. Looked up from germline, CDR1 is GTSNPN and CDR2 is SVGIG (reference sequence). There are 15 residues in the CDR3.

The V call is TRBV6-6, the J call TRBJ1-4, with 9 bases aligning to TRBD1. V dropped 4 bases and J dropped 3; count of bases not matched to a gene: 6. CDR1 and CDR2 (germline): MNHNY, SVGAGI (reference sequence). The CDR3 has 16 amino acids. This CDR3 is CASSWLQGASNEKLFF. The CDR3 DNA reads TGTGCCAGCAGTTGGCTACAGGGGGCTTCTAATGAAAAACTGTTTTTT.

This clone was seen only once. This chain uses TRBV5-1 with TRBJ2-1, with D perhaps assigned TRBD1 or TRBD2 (6 bases each). V lost 0 bases and J 8 bases, leaving 12 bases between the germline ends. This CDR3 has 14 amino acids. Germline CDR1 is SGHRS and CDR2 is YFSETQ. The CDR3 DNA reads as TGCGCCAGCAGCTTGGCCCCGGGGGCGGATGAGCAGTTCTTC. Residues: CASSLAPGADEQFF.

The chain couples TRBV7-8 to TRBJ2-7, with D uncertain. V dropped 6 bases and J dropped 6 bases, with 9 bases sitting between them. The CDR3 contains 11 residues. Germline loops: CDR1 SGHVS, CDR2 FQNEAQ. CDR3 nucleotides: TGTGCCAGCAGTCCGGCCTTCGAGCAGTACTTC. Translation gives CASSPAFEQYF.

The DNA for the CDR3 is TGCGCCAGCAGCTGGGAACAGGGGGCGCGCACTGAAGCTTTCTTT. This gives the protein CASSWEQGARTEAFF. This rearrangement joins TRBV5-1 to TRBJ1-1, with 9 bases matching TRBD1. The J segment lost 4 bases and the V segment lost 3 bases, leaving 7 bases of the junction unmatched. This CDR3 is built from 15 residues. CDR1 is SGHRS and CDR2 is YFSETQ in the germline V gene.

V usage is TRBV5-4 and J usage is TRBJ2-3, with 13 bases fitting TRBD2. The CDR3 totals 17 residues. Unmatched junction bases numbered 4, after V lost 0 bases and J lost 3 bases. CDR1 and CDR2 from the germline V gene are SGHNT and YYREEE (reference sequence). The CDR3 is CASSLGPTSGGTDTQYF. DNA of the CDR3: TGTGCCAGCAGCTTGGGACCGACTAGCGGGGGGACAGATACGCAGTATTTT. Complete variable domain (other parts from reference TRBV5-4 and TRBJ2-3): ETGVTQSPTHLIKTRGQQVTLRCSSQSGHNTVSWYQQALGQGPQFIFQYYREEENGRGNFPPRFSGLQFPNYSSELNVNALELDDSALYLCASSLGPTSGGTDTQYFGPGTRLTVL.

This sequence joins TRBV2 and TRBJ2-3; 9 bases line up with TRBD2. CDR3 length: 15 residues. Germline V gene data show CDR1 as SNHLY and CDR2 as FYNNEI. The trim removed 5 bases at V and 2 bases at J, leaving 5 bases unmatched. CDR3 DNA sequence: TGTGCCAGCAGTAAGGCTAGCGGGGCCACAGATACGCAGTATTTT. This translates into CASSKASGATDTQYF. Full variable domain (remainder filled in from reference TRBV2 and TRBJ2-3): EPEVTQTPSHQVTQMGQEVILRCVPISNHLYFYWYRQILGQKVEFLVSFYNNEISEKSEIFDDQFSVERPDGSNFTLKIRSTKLEDSAMYFCASSKASGATDTQYFGPGTRLTVL.

The chain recombines TRBV5-1 with TRBJ1-6; 7 nucleotides line up with TRBD1. V was clipped by 5 bases and J by 6 bases; unmatched bases: 5. The germline V gene has CDR1 SGHRS and CDR2 YFSETQ. The CDR3 runs to 14 residues. CDR3 sequence (DNA): TGCGCCAGCAGTCAGGGGACAGTTAATTCACCCCTCCACTTT. Translation gives CASSQGTVNSPLHF.

The chain couples TRBV2 to TRBJ1-2; 12 nucleotides align to TRBD1. Unmatched junction bases numbered 10, after V lost 6 bases and J lost 8 bases. From germline, CDR1 is SNHLY and CDR2 FYNNEI. The CDR3 consists of 15 residues. CDR3 sequence: CASSYPGQGAKGYTF. The CDR3 coding sequence is TGTGCCAGCAGCTATCCGGGACAGGGGGCGAAAGGCTACACCTTC.

This chain joins TRBV6-5 and TRBJ2-3; a weak D match, TRBD2 (6 bases). The V and J ends lost 2 bases and 4 bases respectively, with 7 bases between them. Germline V gives CDR1 MNHEY, CDR2 SVGAGI. The CDR3 is 13 amino acids. The CDR3 sequence: CASSYPGADTQYF. In DNA, the CDR3 is TGTGCCAGCAGTTACCCGGGGGCAGATACGCAGTATTTT.

The V gene is TRBV7-9, the J gene TRBJ1-1; a possible D gene is TRBD1 (5 bases). V was shortened by 1 base and J by 3 bases, with 12 bases between the two germline ends. CDR1 is SEHNR and CDR2 is FQNEAQ in the germline V gene (reference sequence). The CDR3 spans 15 residues. CDR3 sequence (DNA): TGTGCCAGCAGCTTAGTTTCGGGGGTTCACACTGAAGCTTTCTTT. Translated, it gives CASSLVSGVHTEAFF. The variable domain in full, completed from reference TRBV7-9 and TRBJ1-1, reads DTGVSQNPRHKITKRGQNVTFRCDPISEHNRLYWYRQTLGQGPEFLTYFQNEAQLEKSRLLSDRFSAERPKGSFSTLEIQRTEQGDSAMYLCASSLVSGVHTEAFFGQGTRLTVV.

The chain couples TRBV19 to TRBJ2-6; D may be TRBD1 or TRBD2 (5 bases each). The CDR3 contains 17 residues. Per germline, CDR1 LNHDA and CDR2 SQIVND (reference sequence). V was cut by 7 bases and J by 0 bases, with 16 bases left in between. The CDR3 spells CASISLGPRSGANVLTF. In DNA, the CDR3 is TGTGCCAGTATATCCCTGGGACCTCGCTCTGGGGCCAACGTCCTGACTTTC.

The chain carries TRBV2 and TRBJ2-5; D uncertain. Trimming shortened V by 5 bases and J by 2 bases, and 3 bases separated the two germline ends. From germline, CDR1 is SNHLY and CDR2 FYNNEI. The CDR3 loop spans 11 amino acids. The DNA for the CDR3 is TGTGCCAGCAGTACACAAGAGACCCAGTACTTC. As protein: CASSTQETQYF. Filled out from reference TRBV2 and TRBJ2-5, the complete variable domain reads EPEVTQTPSHQVTQMGQEVILRCVPISNHLYFYWYRQILGQKVEFLVSFYNNEISEKSEIFDDQFSVERPDGSNFTLKIRSTKLEDSAMYFCASSTQETQYFGPGTRLLVL.

This clone has only a few counts. This chain connects TRBV7-6 to TRBJ1-4, with 7 positions matching TRBD1. This CDR3 comprises 14 residues. V shed 3 bases and J 7 bases; nucleotides not matched to a gene: 5. Per germline, CDR1 SGHVS and CDR2 FNYEAQ. The CDR3 coding sequence is TGTGCCAGCAGCTTCTATCAGGGGGGTGAAAAACTGTTTTTT. Translation gives CASSFYQGGEKLFF.

This chain uses TRBV7-9 with TRBJ2-7, with D possibly being TRBD2 (7 bases). This CDR3 has 14 amino acids. Trimming took 0 bases from V and 4 from J, leaving 10 bases between them. The germline gives CDR1 SEHNR, CDR2 FQNEAQ (reference sequence). The CDR3 DNA is TGTGCCAGCAGCTTAGCGGGGGGGCAATACGAGCAGTACTTC. Translating gives CASSLAGGQYEQYF.

In DNA, the CDR3 is TGCGCCAGCAGCTCCTCTCGGGGGGAGCTGTTTTTT. Translating it yields CASSSSRGELFF. V gene TRBV5-1 combines with J gene TRBJ2-2; D is uncertain. The CDR3 totals 12 residues. Trimming shortened V by 3 bases and J by 8 bases, and 8 bases separated the two germline ends. CDR1 and CDR2 (germline): SGHRS, YFSETQ.